The 26 T cell receptor beta chains presented below share a single source sample, sequenced in a study of blood T cell repertoires in COVID-19 (dated by TCRdb to 2018 to 2020). The library relied on the immunoSEQ multiplex PCR assay. This immuneACCESS table, as held by TCRdb, lists in-frame sequences with V and J called but not all clones. Of the missing ones, under half trace to an unresolved V gene in checked studies; the others have no known cause. The sample table holds about 200,000 clones, of which 88% were seen once. The ten largest clones take up about 1.7% of the sample. Source material: peripheral blood. These receptors originate from a man between 18 and 35 years old with active or convalescent COVID-19.

This clone showed up just once. The J gene is TRBJ2-5, the V gene TRBV5-8; 8 positions agree with TRBD2. The germline V gene has CDR1 SGHTS and CDR2 YDEGEE. The J segment lost 13 bases and the V segment lost 2 bases, leaving 16 bases of the junction unmatched. The CDR3 runs to 15 residues. The CDR3 sequence is CASSFLTSGSSIPYF. CDR3 sequence (DNA): TGTGCCAGCAGCTTTTTAACTAGCGGTTCGTCAATACCGTACTTC.

This chain uses TRBV3-1 (or the pseudogene TRBV3-2) with TRBJ2-1, with TRBD2 matching 10 bases. This CDR3 spans 15 amino acids. V lost 4 bases, J lost 6 bases, and 6 bases stayed unmatched. Germline V gives CDR1 LGHDT, CDR2 YNNKEL (reference sequence). The CDR3: CASSPRTSGTNEQFF. In DNA form, the CDR3 reads TGTGCCAGCAGCCCCCGGACTAGCGGCACCAATGAGCAGTTCTTC.

The chain is built from TRBV5-1 and TRBJ1-2, with D maybe TRBD1 (6 bases). The CDR3 spans 15 residues. Deletions cut 1 base from V and 2 bases from J, with 12 bases between. Per the germline V gene, CDR1 is SGHRS and CDR2 is YFSETQ. The CDR3 spells CASSLTLGANYGYTF. The CDR3 nucleotides read TGCGCCAGCAGCTTGACGCTGGGGGCCAACTATGGCTACACCTTC.

The chain is built from TRBV7-2 and TRBJ2-1; 9 nucleotides agree with TRBD2. This CDR3 comprises 15 residues. Germline CDR1 reads SGHTA; CDR2 reads FQGNSA. The V and J ends lost 5 bases and 4 bases, in that order; junction bases with no gene match: 6. The CDR3: CASSLAGGTYNEQFF. The CDR3 region has the DNA TGTGCCAGCAGCCTCGCGGGGGGGACGTACAATGAGCAGTTCTTC.

The rearrangement links TRBV24-1 to TRBJ1-2, with D possibly TRBD1 on 6 matching bases. The CDR3 covers 13 residues. Trimming cost V 5 bases and J 9 bases, with 15 bases left between them. The V gene's germline CDR1 is KGHDR and CDR2 SFDVKD. CDR3 in DNA: TGTGCCACCAGTGTTGACGGGCAGGGGAGCTACACCTTC. Protein product: CATSVDGQGSYTF.

The rearrangement joins TRBV7-9 to TRBJ1-2; tentative D call: TRBD1 (6 bases). The germline V and J ends were trimmed by 3 bases and 4 bases, with 12 bases remaining between them. Germline CDR1 and CDR2: SEHNR and FQNEAQ (reference sequence). The CDR3 sequence is 14 residues long. The CDR3 nucleotides are TGTGCCAGCAGCTTCGCGCTAGGGGGCTATGGCTACACCTTC. Protein: CASSFALGGYGYTF. The entire variable domain, with the rest obtained from reference TRBV7-9 and TRBJ1-2, is as follows: DTGVSQNPRHKITKRGQNVTFRCDPISEHNRLYWYRQTLGQGPEFLTYFQNEAQLEKSRLLSDRFSAERPKGSFSTLEIQRTEQGDSAMYLCASSFALGGYGYTFGSGTRLTVV.

V gene TRBV7-2 combines with J gene TRBJ1-1; TRBD1 matches at 7 bases. The trim removed 5 bases at V and 5 bases at J, leaving 8 bases unmatched. This CDR3 comprises 14 residues. CDR1 SGHTA and CDR2 FQGNSA come from the germline V gene. The CDR3 loop reads CASSGLTGLTEAFF. The CDR3 DNA follows: TGTGCCAGCAGCGGGTTGACAGGGCTTACTGAAGCTTTCTTT.

CDR3 nucleotide sequence: TGTGCCAGCAGCCAAGGGGCTGACAGGCTTGAGGGCGAGCAGTACTTC. Protein product: CASSQGADRLEGEQYF. The chain uses TRBV3-1 (or the pseudogene TRBV3-2) and TRBJ2-7; D is perhaps TRBD1 (6 bases). V lost 1 base and J 6 bases, leaving 19 bases between the germline ends. The CDR3 loop spans 16 amino acids. In germline, CDR1 is LGHDT, CDR2 YNNKEL (reference sequence).

The CDR3 DNA reads TGTGCCAGCAGGGGACAGGGTTTGGGCACTGAAGCTTTCTTT. Amino acid sequence: CASRGQGLGTEAFF. V is TRBV2 and J is TRBJ1-1; 9 bases align to TRBD1. With 6 bases clipped from V and 4 bases from J, the junction kept 6 bases outside the gene matches. The CDR3 runs to 14 residues. The germline CDR1 and CDR2 sequences are SNHLY and FYNNEI.

This clone was seen only once. V and J are TRBV28 and TRBJ1-1, with unresolved D. Germline assignment: CDR1 MDHEN and CDR2 SYDVKM. This CDR3 contains 13 residues. V gave up 6 bases and J gave up 6 bases, with 14 bases separating them. CDR3 region: CASREGRRAEAFF. In DNA, the CDR3 is TGTGCCAGCAGAGAGGGCAGGCGGGCTGAAGCTTTCTTT.

This clone has a count of ten or more. The gene calls are TRBV7-9 and TRBJ2-7; 7 bases line up with TRBD1. Trimming cost V 4 bases and J 7 bases; bases outside gene matches: 10. Per germline, CDR1 SEHNR and CDR2 FQNEAQ (reference sequence). This CDR3 spans 14 amino acids. Here the CDR3 reads CASSSTTGTLEQYF. For the CDR3, the DNA is TGTGCCAGCAGCTCGACGACAGGGACCTTGGAGCAGTACTTC. The variable domain in full, completed from reference TRBV7-9 and TRBJ2-7, reads DTGVSQNPRHKITKRGQNVTFRCDPISEHNRLYWYRQTLGQGPEFLTYFQNEAQLEKSRLLSDRFSAERPKGSFSTLEIQRTEQGDSAMYLCASSSTTGTLEQYFGPGTRLTVT.

In DNA form, the CDR3 reads TGTGCCAGCAGCCAAGAACTGAATCAGCCCCAGCATTTT. It encodes CASSQELNQPQHF. V and J are TRBV3-1 (or the pseudogene TRBV3-2) and TRBJ1-5; D is unresolved. This CDR3 comprises 13 residues. V was clipped by 0 bases and J by 4 bases, with 4 bases between them. The germline gives CDR1 LGHDT, CDR2 YNNKEL (reference sequence).

The V call is TRBV7-9, the J call TRBJ2-7; D is unresolved. The V gene's germline CDR1 is SEHNR and CDR2 FQNEAQ (reference sequence). V lost 1 base and J lost 2, with 9 bases in between. This CDR3 has 14 amino acids. The CDR3 loop reads CASSLVPRTYEQYF. CDR3 sequence (DNA): TGTGCCAGCAGCTTAGTTCCCAGAACCTACGAGCAGTACTTC.

The genes are TRBV6-6 and TRBJ1-1, with 7 bases matching TRBD1. Trimming took 5 bases from V and 1 from J; bases not matched to a gene: 7. Germline V gives CDR1 MNHNY, CDR2 SVGAGI (reference sequence). This CDR3 comprises 15 residues. The CDR3 region is CASSPRDSTNTEAFF. DNA of the CDR3: TGTGCCAGCAGTCCGCGGGACAGCACGAACACTGAAGCTTTCTTT.

The V call is TRBV10-2, the J call TRBJ1-2, with 8 bases lining up with TRBD1. The CDR3 length is 11 residues. From germline, CDR1 is WSHSY and CDR2 SAAADI. The ends lost 6 bases at V and 6 bases at J; junction bases unmatched: 0. The CDR3 DNA reads as TGCGCCAGCAGGACAGGGGATGGCTACACCTTC. Its translation: CASRTGDGYTF.

This chain uses TRBV27 with TRBJ2-1, with a possible D match to TRBD2 (6 bases). V was pared by 2 bases and J by 2 bases, with 7 bases between. The CDR3 has 14 residues. Germline V gene data show CDR1 as MNHEY and CDR2 as SMNVEV (reference sequence). CDR3 sequence (DNA): TGTGCCAGCAGTTTAAGGACTACCTACAATGAGCAGTTCTTC. Its translation is CASSLRTTYNEQFF.

This clone turned up a few times. The rearrangement links TRBV7-2 to TRBJ1-1; unclear D gene. V lost 0 bases, J lost 3 bases, and 17 bases lay in between. In germline, CDR1 is SGHTA, CDR2 FQGNSA. CDR3 length equals 17 residues. The CDR3 loop is CASSLALYGFRDTEAFF. In nucleotides, the CDR3 is TGTGCCAGCAGCTTAGCTCTATACGGGTTTAGAGACACTGAAGCTTTCTTT.

The chain uses TRBV19 and TRBJ1-2; possible D gene TRBD1, 5 bases. This CDR3 has 15 amino acids. V was cut by 5 bases and J by 3 bases, with 16 bases left in between. The V gene's germline CDR1 is LNHDA and CDR2 SQIVND (reference sequence). CDR3 DNA sequence: TGTGCCAGTAGTTCCACGGGCGGGGCTGACTATGGCTACACCTTC. Translating gives CASSSTGGADYGYTF. Looking up the rest from reference TRBV19 and TRBJ1-2 gives the full variable domain: DGGITQSPKYLFRKEGQNVTLSCEQNLNHDAMYWYRQDPGQGLRLIYYSQIVNDFQKGDIAEGYSVSREKKESFPLTVTSAQKNPTAFYLCASSSTGGADYGYTFGSGTRLTVV.

This CDR3 reads CASSGQWETQYF. The CDR3 coding sequence is TGTGCCAGCAGTGGGCAATGGGAGACCCAGTACTTC. J is TRBJ2-5 and V is TRBV25-1; D ambiguous. The germline V and J ends were trimmed by 4 bases and 5 bases, with 8 bases remaining between them. The CDR3 runs 12 residues. CDR1 and CDR2 (germline): MGHDK, SYGVNS.

The rearrangement joins TRBV30 to TRBJ2-3, with a weak D call TRBD1 (6 bases). Per the germline V gene, CDR1 is GTSNPN and CDR2 is SVGIG (reference sequence). The CDR3 has 13 residues. With 5 bases removed from V and 4 bases from J, the gap between germline ends came to 13 bases. The CDR3 is CAWADTGPDTQYF. CDR3 nucleotides: TGTGCCTGGGCCGACACAGGGCCAGATACGCAGTATTTT.

V is TRBV7-9 and J is TRBJ1-1; D ambiguous. V lost 5 bases and J lost 4, with 14 bases in between. The CDR3 is 14 amino acids. Germline V CDR1 and CDR2: SEHNR, FQNEAQ (reference sequence). In DNA, the CDR3 is TGTGCCAGCAGCCATGAGGCCGGTGGCACTGAAGCTTTCTTT. Its translation: CASSHEAGGTEAFF.

This chain connects TRBV21-1 to TRBJ2-4; the D call in the table, TRBD1, was not verified against the DNA. TRBV21-1 is reported as a pseudogene. The CDR3 is made up of 21 amino acids. CDR3 protein: CASTSKNPTGKGSQAKNIQYF. The CDR3 DNA reads TGTGCCAGCACCTCAAAGAACCCGACAGGGAAGGGTTCACAAGCCAAAAACATTCAGTACTTC.

The chain combines TRBV7-9 with TRBJ1-2; no clear D. The CDR3 spans 12 residues. From germline, CDR1 is SEHNR and CDR2 FQNEAQ (reference sequence). V was trimmed by 6 bases and J by 2 bases, leaving 7 bases between them. This CDR3 reads CASRWENYGYTF. DNA of the CDR3: TGTGCCAGCAGATGGGAGAACTATGGCTACACCTTC. Full variable domain (missing parts from reference TRBV7-9 and TRBJ1-2): DTGVSQNPRHKITKRGQNVTFRCDPISEHNRLYWYRQTLGQGPEFLTYFQNEAQLEKSRLLSDRFSAERPKGSFSTLEIQRTEQGDSAMYLCASRWENYGYTFGSGTRLTVV.

This clone was observed a single time. V and J are TRBV3-1 (or the pseudogene TRBV3-2) and TRBJ2-1, with D possibly matching TRBD1 (5 bases). This CDR3 has 13 amino acids. Trimming pared 5 bases from V and 7 bases from J, leaving 12 bases between. Germline assignment: CDR1 LGHDT and CDR2 YNNKEL (reference sequence). Here the CDR3 DNA reads TGTGCCAGCAGCACACGTGCAGGGAATGAGCAGTTCTTC. This encodes CASSTRAGNEQFF.

This chain links TRBV7-9 with TRBJ1-2; D not certain. This CDR3 is 11 amino acids long. V was clipped by 5 bases and J by 6 bases, with 7 bases between them. The germline V gene has CDR1 SEHNR and CDR2 FQNEAQ (reference sequence). CDR3 DNA sequence: TGTGCCAGCAGCCTTTCGGATGGCTACACCTTC. This codes for CASSLSDGYTF.

This clone occurred once. The chain couples TRBV4-1 to TRBJ2-3, with 8 bases matching TRBD1. J was trimmed by 2 bases and V by 0 bases; bases with no gene match: 4. The CDR3 loop spans 16 amino acids. The germline CDR1 and CDR2 sequences are MGHRA and YSYEKL. This CDR3 reads CASSQDGTGLTDTQYF. DNA for the CDR3: TGCGCCAGCAGCCAAGACGGGACAGGCCTCACAGATACGCAGTATTTT.